Each of the 28 T cell receptor beta chains below was sequenced from the same sample in a study of T cell responses to AZD1222 COVID-19 vaccine. The method was immunoSEQ multiplex PCR; TCRdb's version includes in-frame clones alone and lacks a portion of them. In the table there are about 150,000 clones, around 89% of which are singletons. Source: peripheral blood, taken on day 0 of AZD1222 vaccination. The receptors shown here come from an adult in good health.

This chain connects TRBV2 to TRBJ2-1; 10 bases map to TRBD1. Per the germline V gene, CDR1 is SNHLY and CDR2 is FYNNEI. V trimming: 6 bases; J trimming: 8 bases; junction bases outside the gene matches: 7. The CDR3 runs 14 residues. The CDR3 protein is CASSKTGGSDEQFF. The CDR3 bases are TGTGCCAGCAGCAAGACAGGGGGCTCCGATGAGCAGTTCTTC. The full variable domain, with the rest looked up from reference TRBV2 and TRBJ2-1, is EPEVTQTPSHQVTQMGQEVILRCVPISNHLYFYWYRQILGQKVEFLVSFYNNEISEKSEIFDDQFSVERPDGSNFTLKIRSTKLEDSAMYFCASSKTGGSDEQFFGPGTRLTVL.

In this sample, this clone turned up once. The gene calls are TRBV6-5 and TRBJ1-2, with a tentative D call TRBD1 (6 bases). Germline values: CDR1 MNHEY, CDR2 SVGAGI. Trimming cost V 5 bases and J 7 bases, with 11 bases left between them. The length of the CDR3 is 12 residues. The CDR3: CASSRDTAGYTF. In DNA form, the CDR3 reads TGTGCCAGCAGTCGGGACACGGCTGGCTACACCTTC.

This chain links TRBV7-2 with TRBJ2-7; 7 bases agree with TRBD2. V was clipped by 8 bases and J by 0 bases; unmatched bases: 4. The CDR3 is made up of 13 amino acids. Per germline, CDR1 SGHTA and CDR2 FQGNSA. CDR3 in DNA: TGTGCCAGCCGGGGAGGGTCCTCCTACGAGCAGTACTTC. Amino acid sequence: CASRGGSSYEQYF.

This chain uses TRBV29-1 with TRBJ2-1; weak D call: TRBD1 (5 bases). Trimming removed 6 bases at V and 7 bases at J, with 16 bases between. Germline-derived CDR1 and CDR2 are SQVTM and ANQGSEA. The CDR3 is 13 amino acids. CDR3 sequence reads: CSVRRSRENEQFF. The CDR3, as DNA: TGCAGCGTCCGTCGGTCCAGGGAAAATGAGCAGTTCTTC.

This chain connects TRBV4-1 to TRBJ1-2, with 12 bases aligning to TRBD1. There are 14 residues in the CDR3. V lost 3 bases and J lost 5; bases outside the gene matches: 1. Germline CDR1 MGHRA, CDR2 YSYEKL. CDR3 coding DNA: TGCGCCAGCAGCCAGGGACAGGGGGCGTATGGCTACACCTTC. It translates to CASSQGQGAYGYTF.

The rearrangement uses TRBV19 and TRBJ2-1, with 7 bases that match TRBD2. CDR1 is LNHDA and CDR2 is SQIVND in the germline V gene (reference sequence). The CDR3 is 15 residues long. The trim removed 5 bases at V and 8 bases at J, leaving 12 bases unmatched. CDR3 DNA: TGTGCCAGTAGTCCTCCGGGACTACCCGCCCATGAGCAGTTCTTC. Amino acid sequence: CASSPPGLPAHEQFF. Full variable domain (outside the CDR3, taken from reference TRBV19 and TRBJ2-1): DGGITQSPKYLFRKEGQNVTLSCEQNLNHDAMYWYRQDPGQGLRLIYYSQIVNDFQKGDIAEGYSVSREKKESFPLTVTSAQKNPTAFYLCASSPPGLPAHEQFFGPGTRLTVL.

The DNA of the CDR3 is TGTGCCAGCACAAGAGCGGGATATAGCACAGATACGCAGTATTTT. This codes for CASTRAGYSTDTQYF. The V gene is TRBV28, the J gene TRBJ2-3, with TRBD2 identical over 7 bases. V gave up 7 bases and J gave up 0 bases; unmatched junction bases: 7. Germline CDR1 reads MDHEN; CDR2 reads SYDVKM. This CDR3 is built from 15 residues.

The chain uses TRBV18 and TRBJ1-1; maybe TRBD1 (5 bases). The germline CDR1 and CDR2 sequences are KGHSH and LQKENI. This CDR3 is 15 amino acids long. The V and J ends lost 3 bases and 1 base respectively, with 12 bases between them. As DNA, the CDR3 is TGTGCCAGCTCACCTACTGCAGGGAGGAACACTGAAGCTTTCTTT. Encoded protein: CASSPTAGRNTEAFF.

V gene TRBV28 combines with J gene TRBJ2-7; TRBD1 might be the D (5 bases). Trimming cost V 2 bases and J 2 bases, with 13 bases left between them. CDR3 length: 15 amino acids. The germline CDR1 and CDR2 sequences are MDHEN and SYDVKM. The CDR3: CASSLPRAGTYEQYF. The CDR3, as DNA: TGTGCCAGCAGTTTACCCAGGGCCGGTACCTACGAGCAGTACTTC.

The chain is built from TRBV7-9 and TRBJ2-1; TRBD1 matches at 7 bases. The CDR3 has 16 amino acids. Germline trimming cut 5 bases from V and 4 bases from J; bases unmatched to any gene: 11. Looked up from germline, CDR1 is SEHNR and CDR2 is FQNEAQ (reference sequence). Here the CDR3 reads CASSALDRPLYNEQFF. The CDR3, as DNA: TGTGCCAGCAGCGCGCTGGACAGGCCGTTATACAATGAGCAGTTCTTC.

This rearrangement joins TRBV14 to TRBJ1-1; D may be TRBD1 (6 bases). This CDR3 is built from 14 residues. V was shortened by 4 bases and J by 1 base, with 10 bases between the two germline ends. Per the germline V gene, CDR1 is SGHDN and CDR2 is FVKESK. CDR3 amino acids: CASSLPGQNTEAFF. In DNA, the CDR3 is TGTGCCAGCAGCCTTCCGGGACAGAACACTGAAGCTTTCTTT.

This clone was found a few times. The chain employs TRBV10-3 and TRBJ1-5; no reliable D call. The length of the CDR3 is 13 residues. Germline V gene data show CDR1 as ENHRY and CDR2 as SYGVKD. Between the trimmed V and J ends, which lost 4 bases and 2 bases, there was a span of 6 bases. The CDR3 loop is CAISAGGNQPQHF. The CDR3 DNA reads TGTGCCATCAGTGCTGGGGGCAATCAGCCCCAGCATTTT.

The chain joins TRBV25-1 to TRBJ1-1; D possibly corresponds to TRBD1 (6 bases). CDR3 length: 14 residues. V lost 7 bases, J lost 4 bases, and 16 bases lay in between. Looked up from germline, CDR1 is MGHDK and CDR2 is SYGVNS. CDR3 residues: CASTNSRGGTEAFF. The CDR3 nucleotides read TGTGCCAGCACAAATTCGAGGGGGGGCACTGAAGCTTTCTTT.

The genes are TRBV24-1 and TRBJ2-1, with D perhaps TRBD2 (5 bases). This CDR3 has 12 amino acids. The germline gives CDR1 KGHDR, CDR2 SFDVKD. The V gene lost 3 bases and the J gene lost 7 bases, with 6 bases spanning the gap. CDR3 region: CATSDRGNEQFF. The CDR3 DNA reads as TGTGCCACCAGTGATAGAGGGAATGAGCAGTTCTTC.

This sequence joins TRBV15 and TRBJ1-2; no firm D call. The CDR3 spans 13 residues. V was cut by 2 bases and J by 8 bases, with 12 bases left in between. Per the germline V gene, CDR1 is LNHNV and CDR2 is YYDKDF (reference sequence). The CDR3 protein is CATSRSGIRGYTF. CDR3 in DNA: TGTGCCACCAGCAGAAGTGGCATAAGGGGCTACACCTTC.

The chain is built from TRBV7-3 and TRBJ2-5, with D possibly TRBD2 on 5 matching bases. CDR1 and CDR2 (germline): SGHTA, FQGTGA. The CDR3 has 14 residues. Trimming left V 2 bases short and J 2 bases short, with 9 bases between. CDR3 sequence: CASSLSSLQETQYF. CDR3 DNA: TGTGCCAGCAGCTTATCTAGCTTACAAGAGACCCAGTACTTC.

V usage is TRBV28 and J usage is TRBJ1-5; 11 positions agree with TRBD1. Germline V CDR1 and CDR2: MDHEN, SYDVKM. The CDR3 is made up of 15 amino acids. V lost 2 bases, J lost 9 bases, and 6 bases stayed unmatched. The CDR3: CASSLPGQGVLPQHF. In DNA form, the CDR3 reads TGTGCCAGCAGTTTACCGGGACAGGGGGTTCTGCCCCAGCATTTT. The full variable domain, rest sourced from reference TRBV28 and TRBJ1-5, is DVKVTQSSRYLVKRTGEKVFLECVQDMDHENMFWYRQDPGLGLRLIYFSYDVKMKEKGDIPEGYSVSREKKERFSLILESASTNQTSMYLCASSLPGQGVLPQHFGDGTRLSIL.

The chain recombines TRBV6-2 or TRBV6-3 with TRBJ2-7, with D possibly being TRBD2 (5 bases). CDR3 size: 15 residues. In germline, CDR1 is MNHEY, CDR2 SVGEGT. Deletions cut 5 bases from V and 0 bases from J, with 14 bases between. The CDR3 reads CASSTLATSSYEQYF. CDR3 DNA sequence: TGTGCCAGCAGTACCCTAGCTACAAGCTCCTACGAGCAGTACTTC.

The chain recombines TRBV7-2 with TRBJ2-7, with 11 positions matching TRBD2. Germline CDR1 is SGHTA and CDR2 is FQGNSA. The length of the CDR3 is 15 residues. J lost 0 bases, V lost 5 bases, and 3 bases had no gene match. The DNA of the CDR3 is TGTGCCAGCAGCCTCGGGACTAGCGGCTCCTACGAGCAGTACTTC. This encodes CASSLGTSGSYEQYF.

The chain carries TRBV7-2 and TRBJ2-1, with 11 bases fitting TRBD2. The ends lost 5 bases at V and 4 bases at J; junction bases unmatched: 10. The germline CDR1 and CDR2 sequences are SGHTA and FQGNSA. The CDR3 has 17 residues. The CDR3 protein is CASSRRGGTSGYNEQFF. The CDR3 coding sequence is TGTGCCAGCAGCCGCCGTGGCGGGACTAGCGGATACAATGAGCAGTTCTTC.

This chain joins TRBV3-1 (or the pseudogene TRBV3-2) and TRBJ1-2; 8 bases agree with TRBD1. The CDR3 is 13 residues long. CDR1 and CDR2 (germline): LGHDT, YNNKEL (reference sequence). The J segment lost 4 bases and the V segment lost 4 bases, leaving 2 bases of the junction unmatched. CDR3 protein: CASSLTGGYGYTF. CDR3 DNA sequence: TGTGCCAGCAGCCTTACAGGGGGCTATGGCTACACCTTC.

V is TRBV6-4 and J is TRBJ2-1; possible D gene TRBD2, 6 bases. The CDR3 extends over 16 amino acids. Germline V gene sequence: CDR1 MRHNA, CDR2 SNTAGT. The V end was cut by 0 bases, the J end by 7 bases, with 16 bases between. The CDR3, as DNA: TGTGCCAGCAGTGACTCTCAACGGGAGAGTCTGAATGAGCAGTTCTTC. The encoded protein is CASSDSQRESLNEQFF.

V gene TRBV28 combines with J gene TRBJ2-3; D gene unclear. The CDR3 extends over 14 amino acids. The germline V gene encodes CDR1 MDHEN and CDR2 SYDVKM. Trimming shortened V by 5 bases and J by 0 bases, and 9 bases separated the two germline ends. Here the CDR3 DNA reads TGTGCCAGCAGTCTTCTGTCCAGCACAGATACGCAGTATTTT. It specifies CASSLLSSTDTQYF.

DNA of the CDR3: TGTGCCAGCAGCCCCCCGCGGGACATCAGATTCTCTGGGGCCAACGTCCTGACTTTC. As protein: CASSPPRDIRFSGANVLTF. V gene TRBV7-2 combines with J gene TRBJ2-6; D is possibly TRBD1 or TRBD2 (6 bases each). Per germline, CDR1 SGHTA and CDR2 FQGNSA. V was shortened by 5 bases and J by 0 bases, with 20 bases between the two germline ends. The CDR3 contains 19 residues.

The rearrangement uses TRBV5-1 and TRBJ1-1, with 9 bases fitting TRBD1. The CDR3 covers 15 residues. The J segment lost 2 bases and the V segment lost 4 bases, leaving 6 bases of the junction unmatched. Germline values: CDR1 SGHRS, CDR2 YFSETQ. The DNA for the CDR3 is TGCGCCAGCAGCGATCCGGGACAGGGTAACACTGAAGCTTTCTTT. Its translation: CASSDPGQGNTEAFF.

V usage is TRBV6-5 and J usage is TRBJ1-2, with TRBD1 matching over 9 bases. In germline, CDR1 is MNHEY, CDR2 SVGAGI. V trimming: 10 bases; J trimming: 8 bases; junction bases outside the gene matches: 11. The CDR3 covers 13 residues. The DNA for the CDR3 is TGTGCCACCCGGACAGGGGTGGGCTTAGGCTACACCTTC. It codes for CATRTGVGLGYTF.

The chain carries TRBV5-6 and TRBJ2-7; TRBD1 matches 9 bases. With V trimmed by 3 bases and J by 3 bases, 19 bases remained unmatched. Germline lookup yields CDR1 SGHDT and CDR2 YYEEEE. The CDR3 extends over 19 amino acids. This CDR3 is CASSSTGAQGAFIIYEQYF. CDR3 nucleotide sequence: TGTGCCAGCAGCTCTACGGGTGCACAGGGGGCGTTTATTATCTACGAGCAGTACTTC.

This chain links TRBV14 with TRBJ2-1, with D possibly matching TRBD1 (5 bases). V lost 1 base to trimming and J lost 6 bases, with 13 bases between them. The CDR3 covers 15 residues. Germline values: CDR1 SGHDN, CDR2 FVKESK. The CDR3 coding sequence is TGTGCCAGCAGCCAAGCTTTAGCAGGGATCAATGAGCAGTTCTTC. Translating gives CASSQALAGINEQFF.